These T cell receptor beta chains were read from a single sample in a study of T-cell reconstitution after alpha-beta-depleted transplantation in children. TCRdb re-called the PCR reads through MiXCR, storing one row per CDR3 protein. The sample has about 980,000 distinct CDR3 sequences, roughly 29% seen once. This material consisted of PBMCs, mostly from graft donor cells, taken 360 days after TCRalphabeta/CD19-depleted stem cell transplant. The receptors derive from a boy less than two years old who had a stem cell transplant for SCID, so the T cells may come from the graft donor. Both conserved end residues are trimmed from each CDR3. Fields, in order: V gene, J gene, CDR3 protein.

TRBV7-9	TRBJ2-7	ASGTVTYEQY
TRBV6-2/TRBV6-3	TRBJ2-1	ASSPQGILNNEQF
TRBV12-3/TRBV12-4	TRBJ1-2	ASSLMPAEIYGYT
TRBV7-2	TRBJ2-3	ASSSQRGGGADTQY
TRBV7-2	TRBJ2-7	ASSATAADSYEQY
TRBV7-2	TRBJ2-7	ASSLAISKGGYEQY
TRBV7-9	TRBJ1-1	ASSLELGANTEAF
TRBV28	TRBJ2-7	ASSPPNRGLSYEQY
TRBV10-3	TRBJ2-3	ASRGEGADTQY
TRBV5-1	TRBJ1-6	ASSEYPGGLDSPLH
TRBV2	TRBJ2-2	ASSAGANTGELF